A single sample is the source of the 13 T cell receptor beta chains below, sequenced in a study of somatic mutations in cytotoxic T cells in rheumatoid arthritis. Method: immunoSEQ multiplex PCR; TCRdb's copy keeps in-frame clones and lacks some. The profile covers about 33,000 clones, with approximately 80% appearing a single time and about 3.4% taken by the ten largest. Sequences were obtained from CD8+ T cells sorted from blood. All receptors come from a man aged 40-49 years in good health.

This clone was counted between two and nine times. The CDR3 bases are TGCAGCGTTGAGTCCAACACCGGGGAGCTGTTTTTT. Protein product: CSVESNTGELFF. V and J are TRBV29-1 and TRBJ2-2, with no clear D. The CDR3 sequence is 12 residues long. Deletions cut 3 bases from V and 2 bases from J, with 4 bases between. CDR1 SQVTM and CDR2 ANQGSEA come from the germline V gene.

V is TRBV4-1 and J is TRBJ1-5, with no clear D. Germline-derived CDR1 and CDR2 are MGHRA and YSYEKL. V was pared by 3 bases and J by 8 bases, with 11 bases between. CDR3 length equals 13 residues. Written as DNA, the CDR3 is TGCGCCAGCAGCCAGCTTGATCGGGAGCCCCAGCATTTT. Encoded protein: CASSQLDREPQHF.

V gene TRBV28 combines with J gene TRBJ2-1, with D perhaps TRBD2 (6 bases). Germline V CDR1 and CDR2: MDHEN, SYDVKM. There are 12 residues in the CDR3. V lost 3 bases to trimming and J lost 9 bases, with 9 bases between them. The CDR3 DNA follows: TGTGCCAGCAGTTTGGGACTTGTTGAGCAGTTCTTC. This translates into CASSLGLVEQFF.

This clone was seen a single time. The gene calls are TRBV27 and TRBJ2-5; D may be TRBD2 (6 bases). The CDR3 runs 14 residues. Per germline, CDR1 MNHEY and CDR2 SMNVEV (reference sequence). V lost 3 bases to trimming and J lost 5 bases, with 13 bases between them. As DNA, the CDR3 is TGTGCCAGCAGTTTGGTCGGGAGTGGCGAGACCCAGTACTTC. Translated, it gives CASSLVGSGETQYF.

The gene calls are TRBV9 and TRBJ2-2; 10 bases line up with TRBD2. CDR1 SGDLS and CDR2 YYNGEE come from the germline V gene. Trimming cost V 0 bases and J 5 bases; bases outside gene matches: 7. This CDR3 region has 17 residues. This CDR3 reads CASSVASGSGRTGELFF. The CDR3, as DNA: TGTGCCAGCAGCGTAGCTAGCGGGAGCGGCCGGACCGGGGAGCTGTTTTTT. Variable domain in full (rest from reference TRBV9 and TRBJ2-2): DSGVTQTPKHLITATGQRVTLRCSPRSGDLSVYWYQQSLDQGLQFLIQYYNGEERAKGNILERFSAQQFPDLHSELNLSSLELGDSALYFCASSVASGSGRTGELFFGEGSRLTVL.

CDR3 sequence: CSVYDSNTGELFF. In nucleotides, the CDR3 is TGCAGCGTGTACGACAGTAACACCGGGGAGCTGTTTTTT. The rearrangement joins TRBV29-1 to TRBJ2-2; tentatively, D is TRBD1 (5 bases). The CDR3 runs to 13 residues. Germline CDR1 SQVTM, CDR2 ANQGSEA. Trimming took 6 bases from V and 2 from J, leaving 10 bases between them.

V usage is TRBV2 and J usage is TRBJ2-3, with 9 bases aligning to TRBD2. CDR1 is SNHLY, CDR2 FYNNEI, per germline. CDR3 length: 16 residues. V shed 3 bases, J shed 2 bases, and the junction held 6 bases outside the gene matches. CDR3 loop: CASSEGLAGYTDTQYF. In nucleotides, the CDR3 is TGTGCCAGCAGTGAGGGTCTAGCGGGATACACAGATACGCAGTATTTT.

Here the CDR3 reads CASIPPTGSYTEAFF. CDR3 sequence (DNA): TGTGCCAGCATCCCCCCGACAGGTTCTTACACTGAAGCTTTCTTT. This chain uses TRBV6-1 with TRBJ1-1; weak D call: TRBD1 (6 bases). Looked up from germline, CDR1 is MNHNS and CDR2 is SASEGT. V lost 7 bases to trimming and J lost 3 bases, with 18 bases between them. The CDR3 contains 15 residues.

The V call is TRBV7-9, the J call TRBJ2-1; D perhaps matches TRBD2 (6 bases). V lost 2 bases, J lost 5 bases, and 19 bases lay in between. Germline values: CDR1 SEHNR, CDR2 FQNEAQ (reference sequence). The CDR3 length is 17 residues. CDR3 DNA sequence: TGTGCCAGCAGCTTACCTCCCTTAGCGGTCATCCACAATGAGCAGTTCTTC. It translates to CASSLPPLAVIHNEQFF.

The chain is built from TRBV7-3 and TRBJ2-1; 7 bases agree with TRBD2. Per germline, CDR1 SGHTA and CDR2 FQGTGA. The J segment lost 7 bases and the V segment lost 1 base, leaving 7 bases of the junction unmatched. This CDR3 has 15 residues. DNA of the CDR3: TGTGCCAGCAGCTTAAGCGGGAGCCCAGGGAATGAGCAGTTCTTC. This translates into CASSLSGSPGNEQFF.

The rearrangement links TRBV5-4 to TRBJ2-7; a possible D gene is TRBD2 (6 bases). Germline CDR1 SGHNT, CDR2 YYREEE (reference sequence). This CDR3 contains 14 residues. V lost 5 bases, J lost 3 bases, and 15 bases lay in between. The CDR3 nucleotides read TGTGCCAGCAGTAGCCGGGACTCTCGCTACGAGCAGTACTTC. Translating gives CASSSRDSRYEQYF.

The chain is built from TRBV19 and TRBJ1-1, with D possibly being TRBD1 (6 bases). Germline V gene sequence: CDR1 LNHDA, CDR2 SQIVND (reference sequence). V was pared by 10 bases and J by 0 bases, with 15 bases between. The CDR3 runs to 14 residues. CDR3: CATSQGRMNTEAFF. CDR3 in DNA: TGTGCCACTTCACAGGGACGGATGAACACTGAAGCTTTCTTT. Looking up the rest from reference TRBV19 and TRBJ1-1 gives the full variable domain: DGGITQSPKYLFRKEGQNVTLSCEQNLNHDAMYWYRQDPGQGLRLIYYSQIVNDFQKGDIAEGYSVSREKKESFPLTVTSAQKNPTAFYLCATSQGRMNTEAFFGQGTRLTVV.

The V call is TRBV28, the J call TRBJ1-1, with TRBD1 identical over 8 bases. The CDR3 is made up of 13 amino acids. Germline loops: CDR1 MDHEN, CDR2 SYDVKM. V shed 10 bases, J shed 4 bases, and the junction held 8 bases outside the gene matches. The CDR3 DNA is TGTGCCACGGACAGGGCGATGGGCACTGAAGCTTTCTTT. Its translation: CATDRAMGTEAFF.